Listed below are T cell receptor beta chains from one sample, sequenced in a study of siplizumab effects on memory and regulatory T cells. Measured with immunoSEQ multiplex PCR; TCRdb has only the in-frame clones, and not every one. The profile shows approximately 97,000 clones, about 93% of them singletons. What was sequenced was CD4+ T cells sorted from blood. The receptors were gathered from a human donor in good health. Each CDR3 is given with its conserved first and last residue. D genes are given only for firm matches.

d_call	j_call	v_call	cdr3_nt	cdr3_aa
NA	TRBJ2-5	TRBV5-1	TGCGCCAGCAGCCGTATCGATTTTCAGGGAGGTGGGTTTAAAGAGACCCAGTACTTC	CASSRIDFQGGGFKETQYF
NA	TRBJ2-1	TRBV7-3	TGTGCCAGCAGCTTAACGGGGCCGTCCAATGAGCAGTTCTTC	CASSLTGPSNEQFF
NA	TRBJ2-7	TRBV18	TGTGCCAGCTCACCACTCGGTGGCAGGGCAAGTAGATCCTACGAGCAGTACTTC	CASSPLGGRASRSYEQYF
TRBD1	TRBJ2-7	TRBV5-1	TGCGCCAGCAGCCCTACAGGGGGTAGGACCTACGAGCAGTACTTC	CASSPTGGRTYEQYF
NA	TRBJ2-2	TRBV28	TGTGCCAGCAGCTCCATCCAAGGAAAGATGGGGGAGCTGTTTTTT	CASSSIQGKMGELFF
NA	TRBJ2-1	TRBV12-5	TGTGCTAGTGGCAGATCGACAGGCAGCCGGAACAATGAGCAGTTCTTC	CASGRSTGSRNNEQFF
NA	TRBJ1-3	TRBV5-1	TGCGCCAGCAGCTTGGGATTATTGGCGGACACCATATATTTT	CASSLGLLADTIYF
NA	TRBJ2-7	TRBV30	TGTGCCTGGTGGACCGTAGAGGCCTACGAGCAGTACTTC	CAWWTVEAYEQYF
TRBD2	TRBJ2-1	TRBV18	TGTGCCAGCTCACTGGGACTAGCAGACGAGCAGTTCTTC	CASSLGLADEQFF
NA	TRBJ2-7	TRBV29-1	TGCAGCGTTGGTGACTACGAGCAGTACTTC	CSVGDYEQYF
NA	TRBJ2-5	TRBV10-1	TGCGCCAGCAGTGAGTCAGCCAGGGAAGAGACCCAGTACTTC	CASSESAREETQYF
NA	TRBJ2-3	TRBV30	TGTGCCTGGAGCGCATGGGAACAGATCACAGATACGCAGTATTTT	CAWSAWEQITDTQYF
NA	TRBJ1-2	TRBV7-6	TGTGCCAGCAGCTCCAACGAGGGGCGTGGCTATGGCTACACCTTC	CASSSNEGRGYGYTF
NA	TRBJ2-1	TRBV6-5	TGTGCCAGCAGTTACAAGGTAGACTTTAACAATGAGCAGTTCTTC	CASSYKVDFNNEQFF
TRBD1	TRBJ1-1	TRBV2	TGTGCCAGCAGTGAATTGGGACAGCCATGGGGTGAAGCTTTCTTT	CASSELGQPWGEAFF
TRBD2	TRBJ2-2	TRBV6-1	TGTGCCAGCAGAGGCCTAACTAGCGTAGTCGGGGAGCTGTTTTTT	CASRGLTSVVGELFF
TRBD2	TRBJ2-1	TRBV11-3	TGTGCCAGCAGCTTAGTCGGCACCCGGACTAGCGGAGGCGAGCAGTTCTTC	CASSLVGTRTSGGEQFF